This T cell receptor (beta chain) was sequenced in a study of response to subunit inactivated influenza vaccine. TCRdb reprocessed the RT-PCR reads via MiXCR and lists one record per CDR3 protein. The sample yields 500,000 to 550,000 distinct CDR3 sequences, 6% to 9% seen once. This clonotype came up many times. Per germline, CDR1 DFQATT and CDR2 SNEGSKA (reference sequence). The CDR3 covers 12 residues. Trimming left V 6 bases short and J 2 bases short, with 8 bases between. This TCR was sampled from a man in his fifties or sixties who received an inactivated influenza vaccine. This chain connects TRBV20-1 to TRBJ2-1, with no clear D. The source material was PBMCs from blood, sampled around 25 months after vaccination. The CDR3 DNA reads as TGCAGTGCCCATCACCCCTACAATGAGCAGTTCTTC. As protein: CSAHHPYNEQFF.